The following is a T cell receptor beta chain sequence with its context. The data are from a study of blood T cell repertoires in COVID-19. Study summary: Specimens from acute and convalescent COVID-19 originated in the United States, Italy and Spain. PBMCs, B-cell-depleted T cells, or T cells were the source of the cDNA or gDNA that made up the material.

Assay: immunoSEQ multiplex PCR; the TCRdb copy retains only in-frame clones and omits some. Here the sample spans about 31,000 clones, 86% being singletons. Sequencing was done on a sample of peripheral blood. The TCR comes from a human donor with active COVID-19. The donor label of this sample is uncertain.

Written as DNA, the CDR3 is TGTGCCAGCTCACCGCGGTTAGCGGGGGGCCCGAACACCGGGGAGCTGTTTTTT. Protein: CASSPRLAGGPNTGELFF. V gene TRBV18 combines with J gene TRBJ2-2; 10 bases match TRBD2. The germline V gene has CDR1 KGHSH and CDR2 LQKENI. CDR3 length: 18 amino acids. With V trimmed by 3 bases and J by 0 bases, 7 bases remained unmatched.